These 19 T cell receptor beta chains were sequenced from one sample in a study of T cell responses to AZD1222 COVID-19 vaccine. Some clones are missing from TCRdb's copy, which holds only in-frame ones; the method was immunoSEQ multiplex PCR. The table shows 130,000 or so clones, with around 90% occurring only once. Sequences were derived from peripheral blood, sampled on day 0 of AZD1222 vaccination. These TCRs come from an adult in good health.

The chain links TRBV4-1 to TRBJ1-4, with D possibly being TRBD1 (5 bases). CDR3 length: 15 residues. Between the trimmed V and J ends, which lost 0 bases and 6 bases, there was a span of 11 bases. CDR1 MGHRA and CDR2 YSYEKL come from the germline V gene. CDR3 sequence (DNA): TGCGCCAGCAGCCAAGATGCCGGGGGTGATGAAAAACTGTTTTTT. It yields the protein CASSQDAGGDEKLFF.

The chain couples TRBV5-1 to TRBJ2-7, with D maybe TRBD2 (6 bases). The germline V and J ends were trimmed by 0 bases and 5 bases, with 12 bases remaining between them. Germline CDR1 SGHRS, CDR2 YFSETQ. The CDR3 is 14 residues long. The CDR3 bases are TGCGCCAGCAGCTTGGCGGTGGGAGGAAACGAGCAGTACTTC. It translates to CASSLAVGGNEQYF.

The CDR3: CASRHPGSQDQPQHF. The DNA for the CDR3 is TGTGCCAGCAGGCACCCGGGCAGCCAAGATCAGCCCCAGCATTTT. This chain connects TRBV2 to TRBJ1-5; D not certain. Germline CDR1 SNHLY, CDR2 FYNNEI. The V gene lost 6 bases and the J gene lost 5 bases, with 17 bases spanning the gap. The CDR3 extends over 15 amino acids.

This clone has a single count. This chain joins TRBV20-1 and TRBJ2-5; D is ambiguous. This CDR3 is 10 amino acids long. CDR1 DFQATT and CDR2 SNEGSKA come from the germline V gene (reference sequence). The V gene lost 5 bases and the J gene lost 5 bases, with 6 bases spanning the gap. CDR3 DNA sequence: TGCAGTGCTCATCGTGAGACCCAGTACTTC. The encoded protein is CSAHRETQYF.

This clone has just a few counts. The chain carries TRBV19 and TRBJ2-2; the D gene is possibly TRBD1 (7 bases). The CDR3 is made up of 15 amino acids. Germline V gene data show CDR1 as LNHDA and CDR2 as SQIVND (reference sequence). V was cut by 5 bases and J by 5 bases, with 15 bases left in between. The CDR3 nucleotides are TGTGCCAGTAGTCTTCCGACAGGGAGGACCGGGGAGCTGTTTTTT. Translating it yields CASSLPTGRTGELFF.

This rearrangement joins TRBV5-1 to TRBJ2-5, with 9 bases that match TRBD2. Germline CDR1 and CDR2: SGHRS and YFSETQ. The CDR3 runs to 12 residues. V was pared by 10 bases and J by 5 bases, with 6 bases of the junction left unmatched. The CDR3 bases are TGCGCCTCCCGCGGGAGGGAGGAGACCCAGTACTTC. This gives the protein CASRGREETQYF.

The V gene is TRBV6-5, the J gene TRBJ2-7, with D maybe TRBD2 (6 bases). Trimming removed 6 bases at V and 2 bases at J, with 17 bases between. CDR3 length: 15 amino acids. Germline values: CDR1 MNHEY, CDR2 SVGAGI. The CDR3 DNA reads TGTGCCAGCAGCGCCTCCGGCGGGACCGCCTACGAGCAGTACTTC. Its translation is CASSASGGTAYEQYF.

The CDR3 spells CASSLNTEGGYTF. DNA of the CDR3: TGTGCCAGCAGTTTAAACACCGAGGGCGGCTACACCTTC. This chain uses TRBV27 with TRBJ1-2; D remains unclear. Germline CDR1 and CDR2: MNHEY and SMNVEV (reference sequence). V lost 2 bases to trimming and J lost 8 bases, with 12 bases between them. The CDR3 length is 13 residues.

This chain connects TRBV5-4 to TRBJ1-2; D perhaps matches TRBD1 (5 bases). V lost 2 bases and J 5 bases, leaving 13 bases between the germline ends. Germline CDR1 is SGHNT and CDR2 is YYREEE (reference sequence). This CDR3 contains 14 residues. Here the CDR3 reads CASSFREPEYGYTF. Here the CDR3 DNA reads TGTGCCAGCAGCTTCAGGGAGCCTGAATATGGCTACACCTTC.

The V call is TRBV4-1, the J call TRBJ1-1; the D is unclear. Trimming left V 0 bases short and J 7 bases short, with 9 bases between. The CDR3 has 13 amino acids. Germline assignment: CDR1 MGHRA and CDR2 YSYEKL. The CDR3 DNA reads as TGCGCCAGCAGCCAAGATACCCCCTATGAAGCTTTCTTT. This translates into CASSQDTPYEAFF.

The chain recombines TRBV7-2 with TRBJ2-3; D gene unclear. CDR1 SGHTA and CDR2 FQGNSA come from the germline V gene. Trimming left V 2 bases short and J 6 bases short, with 18 bases between. The CDR3 loop spans 16 amino acids. The CDR3: CASSLFIRQAADTQYF. In DNA, the CDR3 is TGTGCCAGCAGCTTATTTATACGGCAGGCCGCGGATACGCAGTATTTT.

The V and J genes are TRBV28 and TRBJ1-5; D remains ambiguous. V shed 8 bases and J shed 1 base, with 3 bases lying between them. The CDR3 runs 11 residues. Germline CDR1 and CDR2: MDHEN and SYDVKM. Here the CDR3 reads CASASNQPQHF. The CDR3 DNA sequence: TGTGCCAGCGCAAGCAATCAGCCCCAGCATTTT.

This clone was picked up one time. The V call is TRBV28, the J call TRBJ2-5, with D uncertain. The germline V and J ends were trimmed by 3 bases and 7 bases, with 9 bases remaining between them. This CDR3 spans 12 amino acids. The germline CDR1 and CDR2 sequences are MDHEN and SYDVKM. DNA for the CDR3: TGTGCCAGCAGTTTTTCTCACGGGACCCAGTACTTC. It is translated as CASSFSHGTQYF.

The chain carries TRBV28 and TRBJ2-7; 7 bases fit TRBD1. In germline, CDR1 is MDHEN, CDR2 SYDVKM. There are 13 residues in the CDR3. Germline trimming cut 9 bases from V and 3 bases from J; bases unmatched to any gene: 8. The CDR3 reads CASRTGPNYEQYF. The CDR3 DNA follows: TGTGCCAGTCGGACAGGACCGAACTACGAGCAGTACTTC.

Only one count was recorded for this clone. DNA for the CDR3: TGTGCCTTTGGACTAGCGGGAGATTACTCCTACGAGCAGTACTTC. It is translated as CAFGLAGDYSYEQYF. The rearrangement uses TRBV30 and TRBJ2-7, with TRBD2 identical over 13 bases. Per germline, CDR1 GTSNPN and CDR2 SVGIG (reference sequence). V was clipped by 7 bases and J by 0 bases; unmatched bases: 6. The CDR3 covers 15 residues. Full variable domain (missing parts from reference TRBV30 and TRBJ2-7): SQTIHQWPATLVQPVGSPLSLECTVEGTSNPNLYWYRQAAGRGLQLLFYSVGIGQISSEVPQNLSASRPQDRQFILSSKKLLLSDSGFYLCAFGLAGDYSYEQYFGPGTRLTVT.

This rearrangement joins TRBV28 to TRBJ1-1; no clear D gene. Germline CDR1 is MDHEN and CDR2 is SYDVKM. There are 13 residues in the CDR3. V was cut by 6 bases and J by 3 bases, with 11 bases left in between. The CDR3 bases are TGTGCCAGCAGGGGCAGCGCATACACTGAAGCTTTCTTT. Protein sequence: CASRGSAYTEAFF.

The genes are TRBV3-1 (or the pseudogene TRBV3-2) and TRBJ1-2; the D gene is possibly TRBD1 (5 bases). CDR1 is LGHDT, CDR2 YNNKEL, per germline (reference sequence). This CDR3 contains 18 residues. V lost 1 base and J 4 bases, leaving 22 bases between the germline ends. The CDR3 loop reads CASSQVWVSSGGSYGYTF. For the CDR3, the DNA is TGTGCCAGCAGCCAAGTCTGGGTCAGCTCGGGGGGTTCCTATGGCTACACCTTC.

The J gene is TRBJ2-5, the V gene TRBV24-1, with TRBD1 as a possible D gene (6 bases). CDR3 length equals 15 residues. The germline V gene has CDR1 KGHDR and CDR2 SFDVKD. V gave up 4 bases and J gave up 5 bases, with 16 bases separating them. As DNA, the CDR3 is TGTGCCACCAGTGACCCGGGACAAGGCGTCGAGACCCAGTACTTC. Residues: CATSDPGQGVETQYF.

This clone appeared once. The chain carries TRBV12-3 or TRBV12-4 and TRBJ1-5; 7 bases match TRBD1. The CDR3 length is 13 residues. The V segment lost 6 bases and the J segment 4 bases; nucleotides outside the gene matches: 3. The CDR3 loop is CASSIQGNQPQHF. CDR3 in DNA: TGTGCCAGCAGCATACAGGGGAATCAGCCCCAGCATTTT.